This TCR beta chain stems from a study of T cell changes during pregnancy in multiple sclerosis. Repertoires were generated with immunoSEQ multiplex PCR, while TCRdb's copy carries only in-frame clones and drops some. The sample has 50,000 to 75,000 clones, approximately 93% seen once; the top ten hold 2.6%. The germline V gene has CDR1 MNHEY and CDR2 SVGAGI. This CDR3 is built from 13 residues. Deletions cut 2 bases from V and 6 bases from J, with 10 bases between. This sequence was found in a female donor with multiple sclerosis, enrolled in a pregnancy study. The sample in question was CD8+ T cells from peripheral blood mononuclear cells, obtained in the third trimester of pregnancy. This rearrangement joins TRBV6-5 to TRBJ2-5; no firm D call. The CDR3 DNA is TGTGCCAGCAGTTACGGCGCGCGGCAGACCCAGTACTTC. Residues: CASSYGARQTQYF.